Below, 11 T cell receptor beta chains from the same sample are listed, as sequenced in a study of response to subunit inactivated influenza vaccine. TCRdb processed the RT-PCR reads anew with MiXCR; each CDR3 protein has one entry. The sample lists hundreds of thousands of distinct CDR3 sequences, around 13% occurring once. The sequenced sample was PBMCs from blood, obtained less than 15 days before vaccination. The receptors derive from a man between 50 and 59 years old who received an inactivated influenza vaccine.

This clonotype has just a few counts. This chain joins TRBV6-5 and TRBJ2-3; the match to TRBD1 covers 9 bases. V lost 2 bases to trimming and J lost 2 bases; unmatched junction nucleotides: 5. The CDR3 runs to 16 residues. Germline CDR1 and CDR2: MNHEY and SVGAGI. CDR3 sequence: CASSYDGTGSTDTQYF. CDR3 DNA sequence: TGTGCCAGCAGTTACGACGGGACAGGGTCCACAGATACGCAGTATTTT.

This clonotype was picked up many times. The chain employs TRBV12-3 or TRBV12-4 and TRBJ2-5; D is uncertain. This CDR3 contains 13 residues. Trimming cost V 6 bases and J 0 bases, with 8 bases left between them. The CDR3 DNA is TGTGCCAGCAGCACCTTGTACCAAGAGACCCAGTACTTC. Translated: CASSTLYQETQYF.

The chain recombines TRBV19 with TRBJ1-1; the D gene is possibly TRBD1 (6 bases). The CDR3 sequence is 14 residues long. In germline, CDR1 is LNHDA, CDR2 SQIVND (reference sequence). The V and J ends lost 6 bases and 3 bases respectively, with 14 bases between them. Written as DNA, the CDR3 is TGTGCCAGTAGGGGGGGGCGGGTACACACTGAAGCTTTCTTT. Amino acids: CASRGGRVHTEAFF.

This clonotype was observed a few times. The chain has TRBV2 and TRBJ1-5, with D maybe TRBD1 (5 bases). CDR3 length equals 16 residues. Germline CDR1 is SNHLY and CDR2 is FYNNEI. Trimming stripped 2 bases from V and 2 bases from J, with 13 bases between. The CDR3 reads CASSEMAGLGNQPQHF. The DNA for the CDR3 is TGTGCCAGCAGTGAAATGGCAGGGCTAGGCAATCAGCCCCAGCATTTT.

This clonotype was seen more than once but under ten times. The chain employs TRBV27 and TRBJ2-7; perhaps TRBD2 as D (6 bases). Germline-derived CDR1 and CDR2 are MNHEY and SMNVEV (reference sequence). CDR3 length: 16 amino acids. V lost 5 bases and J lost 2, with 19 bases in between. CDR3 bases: TGTGCCAGCAGTCCCTCCCTCGGGACTGATACCTACGAGCAGTACTTC. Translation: CASSPSLGTDTYEQYF.

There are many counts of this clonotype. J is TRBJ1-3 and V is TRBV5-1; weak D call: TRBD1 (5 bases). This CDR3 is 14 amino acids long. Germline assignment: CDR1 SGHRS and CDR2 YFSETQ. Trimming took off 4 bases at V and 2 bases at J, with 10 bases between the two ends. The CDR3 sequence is CASSGTGAGNTIYF. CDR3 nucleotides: TGCGCCAGCAGCGGGACTGGAGCTGGAAACACCATATATTTT.

Here the CDR3 reads CAISELRAGGASGELFF. The DNA for the CDR3 is TGTGCCATCAGTGAGCTCCGGGCAGGGGGCGCCTCCGGGGAGCTGTTTTTT. The chain recombines TRBV10-3 with TRBJ2-2, with 8 bases fitting TRBD1. V dropped 2 bases and J dropped 6; count of bases not matched to a gene: 11. The CDR3 is made up of 17 amino acids. Germline V CDR1 and CDR2: ENHRY, SYGVKD.

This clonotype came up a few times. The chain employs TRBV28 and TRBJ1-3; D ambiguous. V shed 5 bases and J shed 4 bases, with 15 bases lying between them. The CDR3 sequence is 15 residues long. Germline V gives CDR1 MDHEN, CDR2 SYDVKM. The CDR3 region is CASSARLGSGNTIYF. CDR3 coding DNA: TGTGCCAGCAGTGCCCGGTTAGGGTCCGGAAACACCATATATTTT.

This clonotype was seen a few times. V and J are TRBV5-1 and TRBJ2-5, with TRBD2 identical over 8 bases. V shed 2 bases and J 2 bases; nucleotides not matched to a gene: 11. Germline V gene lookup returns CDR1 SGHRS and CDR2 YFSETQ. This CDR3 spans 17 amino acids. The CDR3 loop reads CASSLAPGASGQETQYF. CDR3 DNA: TGCGCCAGCAGCTTAGCCCCTGGGGCTAGCGGGCAAGAGACCCAGTACTTC.

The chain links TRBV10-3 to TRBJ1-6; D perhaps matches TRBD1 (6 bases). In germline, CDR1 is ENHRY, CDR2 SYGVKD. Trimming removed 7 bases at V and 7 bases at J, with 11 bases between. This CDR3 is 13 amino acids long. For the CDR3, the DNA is TGTGCCATCAATGACAGGTCAAATTCACCCCTCCACTTT. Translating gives CAINDRSNSPLHF.

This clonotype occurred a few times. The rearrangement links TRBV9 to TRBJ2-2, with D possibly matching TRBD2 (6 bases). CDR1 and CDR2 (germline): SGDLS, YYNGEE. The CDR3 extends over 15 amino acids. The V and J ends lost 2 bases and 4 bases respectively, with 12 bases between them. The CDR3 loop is CASSVTPGGTGELFF. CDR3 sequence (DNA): TGTGCCAGCAGCGTGACTCCCGGGGGCACCGGGGAGCTGTTTTTT.